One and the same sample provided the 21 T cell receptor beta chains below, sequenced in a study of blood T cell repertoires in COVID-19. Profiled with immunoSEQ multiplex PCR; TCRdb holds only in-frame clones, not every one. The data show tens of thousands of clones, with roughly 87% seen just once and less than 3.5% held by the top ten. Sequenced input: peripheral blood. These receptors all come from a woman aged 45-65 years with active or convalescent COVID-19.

This chain's CDR3 is CAWSVGLDYEQYF. The DNA of the CDR3 is TGTGCCTGGAGTGTAGGACTAGACTACGAGCAGTACTTC. This sequence joins TRBV30 and TRBJ2-7; 7 bases agree with TRBD2. Germline lookup yields CDR1 GTSNPN and CDR2 SVGIG (reference sequence). CDR3 size: 13 residues. V dropped 0 bases and J dropped 3; count of bases not matched to a gene: 2.

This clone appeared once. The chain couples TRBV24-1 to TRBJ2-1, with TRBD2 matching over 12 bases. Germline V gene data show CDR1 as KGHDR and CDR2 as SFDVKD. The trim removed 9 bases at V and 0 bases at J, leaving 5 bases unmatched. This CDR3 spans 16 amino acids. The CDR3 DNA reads TGTGCCACCGGCGGACTAGCGGGGAGCTCCTACAATGAGCAGTTCTTC. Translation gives CATGGLAGSSYNEQFF.

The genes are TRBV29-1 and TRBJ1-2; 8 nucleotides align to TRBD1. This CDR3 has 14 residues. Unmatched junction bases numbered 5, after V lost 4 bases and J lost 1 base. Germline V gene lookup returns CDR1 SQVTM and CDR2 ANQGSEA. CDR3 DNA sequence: TGCAGCGTTGCAAAAACAGGGGGTAACTATGGCTACACCTTC. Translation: CSVAKTGGNYGYTF.

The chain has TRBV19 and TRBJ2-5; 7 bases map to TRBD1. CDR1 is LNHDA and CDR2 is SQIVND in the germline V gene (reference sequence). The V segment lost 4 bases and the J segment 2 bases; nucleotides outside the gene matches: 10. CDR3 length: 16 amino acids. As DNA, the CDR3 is TGTGCCAGTAGTAGCGCAGGTACAGGGGCACAAGAGACCCAGTACTTC. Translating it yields CASSSAGTGAQETQYF.

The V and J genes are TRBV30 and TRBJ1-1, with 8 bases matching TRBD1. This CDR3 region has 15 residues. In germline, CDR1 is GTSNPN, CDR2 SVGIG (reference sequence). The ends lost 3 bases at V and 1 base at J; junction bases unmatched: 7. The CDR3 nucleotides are TGTGCCTGGAGGGGGCAGGGGGCAGGGAACACTGAAGCTTTCTTT. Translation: CAWRGQGAGNTEAFF.

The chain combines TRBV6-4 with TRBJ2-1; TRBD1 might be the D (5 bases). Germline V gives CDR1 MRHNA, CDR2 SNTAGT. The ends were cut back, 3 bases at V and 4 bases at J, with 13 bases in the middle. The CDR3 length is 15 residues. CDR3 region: CASSEGQGRYNEQFF. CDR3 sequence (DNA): TGTGCCAGCAGTGAGGGGCAGGGTCGATACAATGAGCAGTTCTTC.

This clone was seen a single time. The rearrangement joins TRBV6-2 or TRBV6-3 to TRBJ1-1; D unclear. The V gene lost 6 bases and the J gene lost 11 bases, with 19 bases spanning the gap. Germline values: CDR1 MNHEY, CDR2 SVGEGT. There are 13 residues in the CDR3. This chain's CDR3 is CASSDQQVRSAFF. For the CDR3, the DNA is TGTGCCAGCAGCGACCAGCAGGTTCGTTCTGCTTTCTTT.

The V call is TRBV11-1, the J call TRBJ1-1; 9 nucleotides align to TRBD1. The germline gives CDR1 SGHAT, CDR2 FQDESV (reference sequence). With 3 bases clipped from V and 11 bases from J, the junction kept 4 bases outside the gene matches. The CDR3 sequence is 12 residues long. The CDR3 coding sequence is TGTGCCAGCAGCTTCGGGGACAGGGTCGCTTTCTTT. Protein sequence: CASSFGDRVAFF.

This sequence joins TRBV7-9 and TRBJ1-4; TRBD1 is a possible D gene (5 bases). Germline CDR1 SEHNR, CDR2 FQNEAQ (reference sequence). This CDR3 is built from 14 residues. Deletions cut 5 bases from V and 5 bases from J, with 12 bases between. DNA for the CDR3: TGTGCCAGCAGCGAACCGGGGGGAAATGAAAAACTGTTTTTT. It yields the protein CASSEPGGNEKLFF.

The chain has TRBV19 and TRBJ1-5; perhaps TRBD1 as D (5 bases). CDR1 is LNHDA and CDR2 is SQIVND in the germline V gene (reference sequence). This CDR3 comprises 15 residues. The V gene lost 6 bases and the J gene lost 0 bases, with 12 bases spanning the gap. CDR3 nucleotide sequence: TGTGCCAGTAGGCAACAGGCGGATAGCAATCAGCCCCAGCATTTT. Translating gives CASRQQADSNQPQHF.

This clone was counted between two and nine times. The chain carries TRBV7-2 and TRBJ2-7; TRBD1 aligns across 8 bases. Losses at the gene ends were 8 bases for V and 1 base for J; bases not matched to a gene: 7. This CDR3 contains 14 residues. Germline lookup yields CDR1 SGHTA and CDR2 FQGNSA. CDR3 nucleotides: TGTGCCAGCGCGTCGACAGGGGCGTCCTACGAGCAGTACTTC. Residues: CASASTGASYEQYF.

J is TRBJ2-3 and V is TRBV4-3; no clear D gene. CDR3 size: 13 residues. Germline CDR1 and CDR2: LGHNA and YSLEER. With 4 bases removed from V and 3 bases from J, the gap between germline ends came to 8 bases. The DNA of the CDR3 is TGCGCCAGCAGCCTATCCTTAACAGATACGCAGTATTTT. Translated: CASSLSLTDTQYF.

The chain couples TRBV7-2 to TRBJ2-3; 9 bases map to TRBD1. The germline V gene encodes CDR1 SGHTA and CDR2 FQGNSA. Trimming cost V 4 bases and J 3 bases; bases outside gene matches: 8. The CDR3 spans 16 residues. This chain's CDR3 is CASSSGQGLFTDTQYF. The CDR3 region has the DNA TGTGCCAGCAGCTCAGGACAGGGGTTGTTTACAGATACGCAGTATTTT.

In nucleotides, the CDR3 is TGTGCCAGCAGAAAATCAGGGGGCTGGAGTCAGCCCCAGCATTTT. Its translation is CASRKSGGWSQPQHF. The chain couples TRBV28 to TRBJ1-5; 8 positions agree with TRBD1. Germline loops: CDR1 MDHEN, CDR2 SYDVKM. Unmatched junction bases numbered 10, after V lost 6 bases and J lost 6 bases. The CDR3 runs 15 residues.

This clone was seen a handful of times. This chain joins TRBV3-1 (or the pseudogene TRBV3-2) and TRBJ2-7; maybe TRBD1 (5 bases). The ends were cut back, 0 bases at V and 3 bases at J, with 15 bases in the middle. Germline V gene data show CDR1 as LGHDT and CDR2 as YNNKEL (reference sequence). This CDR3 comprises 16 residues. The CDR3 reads CASSQEIWGSNYEQYF. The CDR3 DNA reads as TGTGCCAGCAGCCAAGAAATCTGGGGCAGCAACTACGAGCAGTACTTC.

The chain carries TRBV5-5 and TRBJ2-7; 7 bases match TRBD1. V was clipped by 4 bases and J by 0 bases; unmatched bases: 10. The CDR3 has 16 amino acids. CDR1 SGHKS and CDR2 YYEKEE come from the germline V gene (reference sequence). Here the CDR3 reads CASSKGAGTSSYEQYF. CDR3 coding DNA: TGTGCCAGCAGCAAGGGGGCAGGGACCAGCTCCTACGAGCAGTACTTC. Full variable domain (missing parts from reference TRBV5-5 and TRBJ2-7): DAGVTQSPTHLIKTRGQQVTLRCSPISGHKSVSWYQQVLGQGPQFIFQYYEKEERGRGNFPDRFSARQFPNYSSELNVNALLLGDSALYLCASSKGAGTSSYEQYFGPGTRLTVT.

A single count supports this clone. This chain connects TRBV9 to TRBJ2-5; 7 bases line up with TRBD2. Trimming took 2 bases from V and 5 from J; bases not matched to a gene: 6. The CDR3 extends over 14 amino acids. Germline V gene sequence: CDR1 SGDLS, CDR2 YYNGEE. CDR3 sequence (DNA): TGTGCCAGCAGCGTTAGGCCGCGGGGGGAGACCCAGTACTTC. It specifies CASSVRPRGETQYF.

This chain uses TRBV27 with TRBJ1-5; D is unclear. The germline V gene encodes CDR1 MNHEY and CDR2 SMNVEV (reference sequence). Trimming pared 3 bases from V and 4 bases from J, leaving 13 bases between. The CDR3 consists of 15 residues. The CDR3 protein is CASSFSGDFNQPQHF. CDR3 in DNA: TGTGCCAGCAGTTTCTCGGGAGACTTTAATCAGCCCCAGCATTTT.

The CDR3 sequence: CASSLGGSGLYTEAFF. CDR3 nucleotides: TGTGCCAGCAGCTTGGGGGGTTCCGGTCTTTACACTGAAGCTTTCTTT. The chain is built from TRBV7-2 and TRBJ1-1; weak D call: TRBD1 (5 bases). V was trimmed by 3 bases and J by 3 bases, leaving 17 bases between them. CDR3 size: 16 residues. From germline, CDR1 is SGHTA and CDR2 FQGNSA.

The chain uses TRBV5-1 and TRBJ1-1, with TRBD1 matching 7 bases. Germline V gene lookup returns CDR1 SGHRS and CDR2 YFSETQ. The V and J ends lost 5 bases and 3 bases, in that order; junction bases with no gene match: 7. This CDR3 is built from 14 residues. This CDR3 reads CASREEGQYTEAFF. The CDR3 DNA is TGCGCCAGCAGGGAGGAGGGACAGTACACTGAAGCTTTCTTT.

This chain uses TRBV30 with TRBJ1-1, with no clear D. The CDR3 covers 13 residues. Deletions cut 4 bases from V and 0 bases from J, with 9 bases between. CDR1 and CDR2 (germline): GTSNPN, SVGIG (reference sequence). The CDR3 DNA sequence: TGTGCCTGGATTGGAGTTCTGAACACTGAAGCTTTCTTT. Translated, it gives CAWIGVLNTEAFF. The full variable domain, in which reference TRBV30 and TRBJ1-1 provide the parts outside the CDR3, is SQTIHQWPATLVQPVGSPLSLECTVEGTSNPNLYWYRQAAGRGLQLLFYSVGIGQISSEVPQNLSASRPQDRQFILSSKKLLLSDSGFYLCAWIGVLNTEAFFGQGTRLTVV.